A selection of T cell receptor beta chains follows, all from one sample in a study of technical replicates of blood from several donors. Assay used: immunoSEQ multiplex PCR; TCRdb lists only in-frame clones, some missing. The profile covers under 85,000 clones, with more than 85% appearing a single time and about 0.37% taken by the ten largest. Sequenced sample: T cells isolated from PBMCs. These receptor sequences come from a human donor in good health. The CDR3 runs from the conserved cysteine through the conserved F or W. A D gene is named only where the DNA matches it firmly. Rows may omit the clone size; those that give it use once, few, many or a size class.

J	V	size	D	CDR3	DNA
TRBJ2-5	TRBV7-2	NA	TRBD1	CASSLVGTGPQETQYF	TGTGCCAGCAGCTTAGTAGGGACAGGCCCACAAGAGACCCAGTACTTC
TRBJ2-7	TRBV2	NA	TRBD1	CASRWTGAFYEQYF	TGTGCCAGCAGATGGACAGGGGCCTTCTACGAGCAGTACTTC
TRBJ1-3	TRBV5-1	NA	NA	CASSLTGSGNTIYF	TGCGCCAGCAGCTTAACGGGCTCTGGAAACACCATATATTTT
TRBJ2-3	TRBV11-2	NA	NA	CASSPAGVESTDTQYF	TGTGCCAGCAGCCCTGCAGGGGTAGAGAGCACAGATACGCAGTATTTT
TRBJ2-7	TRBV11-3	NA	TRBD2	CASSSLAGNSYEQYF	TGTGCCAGCAGCTCCTTAGCGGGAAACTCCTACGAGCAGTACTTC
TRBJ2-7	TRBV27	NA	NA	CASTPSQGELLFYEQYF	TGTGCCAGCACCCCGAGCCAAGGAGAGCTCTTATTCTACGAGCAGTACTTC
TRBJ2-7	TRBV20-1	NA	NA	CSAIFSREQYF	TGCAGTGCTATATTTAGTCGCGAGCAGTACTTC
TRBJ2-3	TRBV27	once	TRBD1	CASSPNRDRADTQYF	TGTGCCAGCAGTCCCAACCGGGACAGGGCAGATACGCAGTATTTT
TRBJ1-2	TRBV5-1	NA	TRBD1	CASSLQGARGYTF	TGCGCCAGCAGCTTGCAGGGGGCGCGGGGCTACACCTTC
TRBJ1-5	TRBV27	once	NA	CASSFGVHQPQHF	TGTGCCAGCAGTTTCGGGGTGCATCAGCCCCAGCATTTT
TRBJ2-1	TRBV30	NA	NA	CAWGRDIGDEQFF	TGTGCCTGGGGCCGGGACATTGGGGATGAGCAGTTCTTC
TRBJ2-5	TRBV29-1	NA	NA	CSVAGDGGGETQYF	TGCAGCGTTGCAGGGGACGGTGGAGGTGAGACCCAGTACTTC
TRBJ1-2	TRBV12-5	NA	TRBD1	CASGSGQGTGYTF	TGTGCTAGTGGTTCGGGACAGGGGACCGGCTACACCTTC
TRBJ1-1	TRBV5-1	NA	NA	CASSLAGIQVIEAFF	TGCGCCAGCAGCTTGGCCGGGATTCAGGTGATTGAAGCTTTCTTT
TRBJ1-5	TRBV27	NA	NA	CASSVAGLNQPQHF	TGTGCCAGCAGTGTGGCAGGGCTCAATCAGCCCCAGCATTTT
TRBJ1-5	TRBV19	NA	NA	CASSIDNGGTGQPQHF	TGTGCCAGTAGTATAGATAATGGTGGGACTGGTCAGCCCCAGCATTTT
TRBJ2-5	TRBV7-3	NA	TRBD2	CASSLQGTSGIQGTQYF	TGTGCCAGCAGCTTACAGGGGACTAGCGGGATCCAAGGGACCCAGTACTTC
TRBJ2-2	TRBV23-1	NA	TRBD1	CASSQSYGTDRESGELFF	TGCGCCAGCAGTCAATCTTATGGGACCGACAGGGAAAGCGGGGAGCTGTTTTTT